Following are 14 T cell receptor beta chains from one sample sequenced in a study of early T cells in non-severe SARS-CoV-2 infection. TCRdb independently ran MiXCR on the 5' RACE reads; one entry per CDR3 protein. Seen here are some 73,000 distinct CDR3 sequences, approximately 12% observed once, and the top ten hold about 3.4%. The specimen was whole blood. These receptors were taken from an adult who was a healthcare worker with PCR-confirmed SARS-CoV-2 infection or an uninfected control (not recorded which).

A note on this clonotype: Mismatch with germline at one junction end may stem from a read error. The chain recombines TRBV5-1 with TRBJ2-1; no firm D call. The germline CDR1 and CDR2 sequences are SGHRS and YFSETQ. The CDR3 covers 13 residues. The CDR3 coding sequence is TGCGCCAGCAGATTGGCCTCCTACAATGAGCAGTTCTTC. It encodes CASRLASYNEQFF.

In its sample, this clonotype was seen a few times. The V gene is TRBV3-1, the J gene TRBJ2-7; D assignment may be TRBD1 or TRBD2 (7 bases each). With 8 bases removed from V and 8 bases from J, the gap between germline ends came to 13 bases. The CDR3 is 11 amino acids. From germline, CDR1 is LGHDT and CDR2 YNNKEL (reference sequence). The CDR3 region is CASQGGRQQYF. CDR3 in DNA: TGTGCCAGCCAGGGGGGGCGGCAGCAGTACTTC.

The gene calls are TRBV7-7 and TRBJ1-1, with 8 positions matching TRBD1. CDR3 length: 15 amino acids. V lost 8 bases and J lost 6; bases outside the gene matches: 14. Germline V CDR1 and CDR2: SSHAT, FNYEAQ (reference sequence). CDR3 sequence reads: CASGPYNRGDAEAFF. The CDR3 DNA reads TGTGCCAGCGGCCCTTACAACAGGGGGGACGCTGAAGCTTTCTTT.

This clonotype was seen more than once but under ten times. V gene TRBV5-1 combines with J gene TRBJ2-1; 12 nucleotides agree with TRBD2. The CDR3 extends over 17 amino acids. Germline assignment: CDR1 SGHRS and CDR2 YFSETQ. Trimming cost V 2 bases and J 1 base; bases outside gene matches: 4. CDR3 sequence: CASSLLAGGFSYNEQFF. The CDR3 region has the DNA TGCGCCAGCAGCTTACTAGCGGGAGGCTTTTCCTACAATGAGCAGTTCTTC.

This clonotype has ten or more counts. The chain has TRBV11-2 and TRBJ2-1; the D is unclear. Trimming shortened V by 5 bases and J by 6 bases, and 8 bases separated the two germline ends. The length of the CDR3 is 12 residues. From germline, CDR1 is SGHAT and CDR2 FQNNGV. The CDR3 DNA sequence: TGTGCCAGCAGCCTAACCCGCAATGAGCAGTTCTTC. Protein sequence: CASSLTRNEQFF.

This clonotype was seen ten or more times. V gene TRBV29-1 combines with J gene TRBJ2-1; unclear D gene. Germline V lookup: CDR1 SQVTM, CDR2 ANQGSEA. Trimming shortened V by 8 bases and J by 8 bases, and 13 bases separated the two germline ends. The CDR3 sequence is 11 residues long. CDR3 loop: CSSRTSDEQFF. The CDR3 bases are TGCAGCTCTCGGACGTCCGATGAGCAGTTCTTC.

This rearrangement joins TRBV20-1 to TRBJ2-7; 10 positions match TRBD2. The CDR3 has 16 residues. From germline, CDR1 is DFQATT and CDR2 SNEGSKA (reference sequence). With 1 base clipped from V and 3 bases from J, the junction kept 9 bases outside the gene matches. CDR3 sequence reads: CSARASSGTSVYEQYF. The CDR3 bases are TGCAGTGCTAGAGCCTCATCCGGGACTAGCGTCTACGAGCAGTACTTC.

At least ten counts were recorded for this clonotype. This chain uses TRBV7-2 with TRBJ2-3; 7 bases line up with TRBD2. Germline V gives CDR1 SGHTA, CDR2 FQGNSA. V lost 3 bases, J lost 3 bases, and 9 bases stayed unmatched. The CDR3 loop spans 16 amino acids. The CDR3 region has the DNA TGTGCCAGCAGCTTCCAGGGAGGGCCGGGTACAGATACGCAGTATTTT. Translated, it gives CASSFQGGPGTDTQYF.

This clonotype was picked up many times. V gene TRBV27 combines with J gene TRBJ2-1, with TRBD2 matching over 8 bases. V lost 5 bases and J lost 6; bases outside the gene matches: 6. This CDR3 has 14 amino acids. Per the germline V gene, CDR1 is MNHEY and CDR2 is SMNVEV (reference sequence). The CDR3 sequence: CASSDSGIPNEQFF. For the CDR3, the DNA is TGTGCCAGCAGTGATAGCGGGATTCCCAATGAGCAGTTCTTC.

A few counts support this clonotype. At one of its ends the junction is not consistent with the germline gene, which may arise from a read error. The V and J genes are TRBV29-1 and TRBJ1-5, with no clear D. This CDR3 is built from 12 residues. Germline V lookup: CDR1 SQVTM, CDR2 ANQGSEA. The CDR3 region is CSVATADQPQQF. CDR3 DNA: TGCAGCGTTGCTACAGCGGATCAGCCCCAGCAATTT.

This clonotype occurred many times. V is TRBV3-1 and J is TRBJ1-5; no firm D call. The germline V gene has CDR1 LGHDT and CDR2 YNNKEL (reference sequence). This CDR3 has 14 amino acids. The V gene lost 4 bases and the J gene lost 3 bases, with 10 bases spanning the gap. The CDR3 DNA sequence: TGTGCCAGCAGCCCCGGTGACCCCAATCAGCCCCAGCATTTT. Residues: CASSPGDPNQPQHF.

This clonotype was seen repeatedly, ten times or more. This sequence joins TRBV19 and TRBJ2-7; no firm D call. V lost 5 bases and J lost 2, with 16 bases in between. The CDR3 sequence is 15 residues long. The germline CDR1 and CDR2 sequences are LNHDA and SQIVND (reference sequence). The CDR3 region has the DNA TGTGCCAGTAGTTCCCACGCCCGAACCCCCTACGAGCAGTACTTC. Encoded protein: CASSSHARTPYEQYF.

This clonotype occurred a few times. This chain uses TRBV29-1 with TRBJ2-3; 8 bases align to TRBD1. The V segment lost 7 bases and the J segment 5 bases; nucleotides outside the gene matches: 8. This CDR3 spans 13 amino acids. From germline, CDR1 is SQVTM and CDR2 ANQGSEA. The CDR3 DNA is TGCAGCGAATCGGGACAGGCTGGAGATACGCAGTATTTT. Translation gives CSESGQAGDTQYF.

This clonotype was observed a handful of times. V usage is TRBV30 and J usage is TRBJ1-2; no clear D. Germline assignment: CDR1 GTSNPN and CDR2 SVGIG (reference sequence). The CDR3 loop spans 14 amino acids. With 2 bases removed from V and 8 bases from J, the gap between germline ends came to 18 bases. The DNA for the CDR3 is TGTGCCTGGAGTAGGGTTGGCGATCTATTAGGCTACACCTTC. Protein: CAWSRVGDLLGYTF. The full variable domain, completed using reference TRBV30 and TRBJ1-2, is SQTIHQWPATLVQPVGSPLSLECTVEGTSNPNLYWYRQAAGRGLQLLFYSVGIGQISSEVPQNLSASRPQDRQFILSSKKLLLSDSGFYLCAWSRVGDLLGYTFGSGTRLTVV.